The 6 T cell receptor beta chains presented below share a single source sample, sequenced in a study of blood T cell repertoires in COVID-19. Method: immunoSEQ multiplex PCR; TCRdb's copy keeps in-frame clones and lacks some. The sample has about 270,000 clones, approximately 86% seen once; the top ten hold roughly 2.6%. The sequenced sample consisted of PBMCs or T cells enriched from blood (not recorded which). These receptors were taken from a woman under 30 who had recovered from COVID-19.

The genes are TRBV7-2 and TRBJ2-5; 12 nucleotides align to TRBD2. This CDR3 spans 14 amino acids. The trim removed 1 base at V and 7 bases at J, leaving 1 base unmatched. Germline loops: CDR1 SGHTA, CDR2 FQGNSA. CDR3 coding DNA: TGTGCCAGCAGCTTAGAACTAGCGGGGGGGACCCAGTACTTC. It codes for CASSLELAGGTQYF.

This sequence joins TRBV3-1 (or the pseudogene TRBV3-2) and TRBJ2-1, with D possibly TRBD2 on 6 matching bases. V lost 3 bases, J lost 0 bases, and 9 bases lay in between. This CDR3 comprises 15 residues. CDR1 is LGHDT, CDR2 YNNKEL, per germline (reference sequence). The CDR3 region is CASSHSGSSYNEQFF. The CDR3 region has the DNA TGTGCCAGCAGCCATAGCGGTAGCTCCTACAATGAGCAGTTCTTC.

This clone was seen only a few times. CDR3 amino acids: CASGLGRISNQPQHF. CDR3 coding DNA: TGTGCTAGTGGTTTGGGGCGGATTAGCAATCAGCCCCAGCATTTT. The chain joins TRBV12-5 to TRBJ1-5, with no clear D. CDR3 length: 15 residues. In germline, CDR1 is LGHNT, CDR2 FRNRAP. V was pared by 1 base and J by 0 bases, with 7 bases between.

The chain recombines TRBV5-8 with TRBJ2-7; D possibly corresponds to TRBD2 (7 bases). Trimming took off 6 bases at V and 0 bases at J, with 16 bases between the two ends. CDR1 SGHTS and CDR2 YDEGEE come from the germline V gene. The CDR3 sequence is 15 residues long. The CDR3 reads CASTPTGGPSYEQYF. The CDR3 DNA sequence: TGTGCCAGCACCCCTACCGGGGGGCCCTCCTACGAGCAGTACTTC. Combining the CDR3 with reference TRBV5-8 and TRBJ2-7 gives the whole variable domain EAGVTQSPTHLIKTRGQQATLRCSPISGHTSVYWYQQALGLGLQFLLWYDEGEERNRGNFPPRFSGRQFPNYSSELNVNALELEDSALYLCASTPTGGPSYEQYFGPGTRLTVT.

V usage is TRBV7-8 and J usage is TRBJ1-2; 7 nucleotides align to TRBD1. Germline CDR1 and CDR2: SGHVS and FQNEAQ. The CDR3 spans 13 residues. After removal of 5 bases from V and 7 bases from J, the junction contained 7 bases not matched to a gene. The CDR3 protein is CASSKATGSGYTF. Written as DNA, the CDR3 is TGTGCCAGCAGCAAAGCGACAGGGTCTGGCTACACCTTC.

The V call is TRBV5-1, the J call TRBJ2-3; TRBD1 agrees at 7 bases. Germline V gives CDR1 SGHRS, CDR2 YFSETQ. V lost 3 bases to trimming and J lost 7 bases; unmatched junction nucleotides: 2. The length of the CDR3 is 12 residues. The CDR3 coding sequence is TGCGCCAGCAGCTCCAGGGGGTATACGCAGTATTTT. It translates to CASSSRGYTQYF. Full variable domain (rest looked up from reference TRBV5-1 and TRBJ2-3): KAGVTQTPRYLIKTRGQQVTLSCSPISGHRSVSWYQQTPGQGLQFLFEYFSETQRNKGNFPGRFSGRQFSNSRSEMNVSTLELGDSALYLCASSSRGYTQYFGPGTRLTVL.